This T cell receptor (beta chain) was documented in a study of Graves' ophthalmopathy and Graves' hyperthyroidism. General observations from the study: Sensitivity reached more than 85% and specificity roughly 82% for a 13-signature model separating ophthalmopathy from stable hyperthyroidism.

To note about this clonotype: As yet, its antigen is unknown.

Ophthalmopathy absent within 18 months of follow-up marked hyperthyroidism as stable. The PBMCs originated from around 11 ml of fresh peripheral blood. Trimming took 5 bases from V and 0 from J; bases not matched to a gene: 3. The CDR3 runs to 15 residues. Germline V gene sequence: CDR1 LNHDA, CDR2 SQIVND (reference sequence). The authors amplified TCR beta CDR3 regions from RNA transcripts. First-round RT-PCR employed HTBI primers, with a second-round multiplex PCR after it. A single record per CDR3 protein comes from TCRdb applying MiXCR to the multiplex PCR reads. The profile shows tens of thousands of distinct CDR3 sequences, about half of them singletons.

This clonotype was obtained from an adult woman with stable Graves' hyperthyroidism. The material sequenced was peripheral blood. The chain has TRBV19 and TRBJ1-4; 7 nucleotides agree with TRBD1. CDR3 loop: CASSVTGATNEKLFF. The DNA of the CDR3 is TGTGCCAGTAGTGTCACAGGGGCAACTAATGAAAAACTGTTTTTT.